This T cell receptor beta chain is from a study of T cells after yellow fever vaccination. This clonotype was counted ten times or more. Using its own MiXCR run on the 5' RACE reads, TCRdb lists one record per CDR3 protein. The sample records roughly 63,000 distinct CDR3 sequences, roughly 7.3% being singletons. Per germline, CDR1 LGHNA and CDR2 YNFKEQ. CDR3 length: 13 amino acids. The V end lost 0 bases, the J end lost 8 bases, and 10 bases lay between the germline ends. This sequence originates from a man aged 25 to 40 who received the YFV17D yellow fever vaccine. The chain uses TRBV4-2 and TRBJ1-1; the D is unclear. The sequenced sample was CD8+ T cells sorted from PBMCs, obtained 15 days after the yellow fever booster vaccination. Here the CDR3 reads CASSQDLRAEAFF. The CDR3 DNA follows: TGTGCCAGCAGCCAAGATCTTCGAGCGGAAGCTTTCTTT.